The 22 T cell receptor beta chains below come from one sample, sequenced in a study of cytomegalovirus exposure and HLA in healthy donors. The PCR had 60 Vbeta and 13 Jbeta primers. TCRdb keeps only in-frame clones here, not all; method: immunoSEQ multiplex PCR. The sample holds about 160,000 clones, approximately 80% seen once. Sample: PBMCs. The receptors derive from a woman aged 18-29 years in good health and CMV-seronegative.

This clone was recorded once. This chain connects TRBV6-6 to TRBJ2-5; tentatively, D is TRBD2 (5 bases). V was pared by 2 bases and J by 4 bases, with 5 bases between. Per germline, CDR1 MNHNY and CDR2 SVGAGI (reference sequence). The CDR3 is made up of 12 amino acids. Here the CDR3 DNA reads TGTGCCAGCAGTTACGGAGGAGAGACCCAGTACTTC. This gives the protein CASSYGGETQYF.

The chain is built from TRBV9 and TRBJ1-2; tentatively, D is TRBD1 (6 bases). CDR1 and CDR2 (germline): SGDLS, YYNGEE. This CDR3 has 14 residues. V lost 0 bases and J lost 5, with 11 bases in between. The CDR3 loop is CASSVEQGKYGYTF. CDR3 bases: TGTGCCAGCAGCGTAGAACAGGGTAAATATGGCTACACCTTC.

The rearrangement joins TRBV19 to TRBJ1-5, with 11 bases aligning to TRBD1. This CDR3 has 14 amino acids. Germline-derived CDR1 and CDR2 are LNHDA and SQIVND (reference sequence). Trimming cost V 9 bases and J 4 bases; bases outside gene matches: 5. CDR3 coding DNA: TGTGCCAGCAGGGACAGGGGGAGTAATCAGCCCCAGCATTTT. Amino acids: CASRDRGSNQPQHF.

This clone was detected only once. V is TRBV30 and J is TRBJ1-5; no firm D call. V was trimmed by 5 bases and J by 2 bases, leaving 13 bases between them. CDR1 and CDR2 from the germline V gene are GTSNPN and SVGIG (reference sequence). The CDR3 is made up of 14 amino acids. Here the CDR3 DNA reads TGTGCCTGGGCGCCAGGCGGGGGCAATCAGCCCCAGCATTTT. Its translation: CAWAPGGGNQPQHF.

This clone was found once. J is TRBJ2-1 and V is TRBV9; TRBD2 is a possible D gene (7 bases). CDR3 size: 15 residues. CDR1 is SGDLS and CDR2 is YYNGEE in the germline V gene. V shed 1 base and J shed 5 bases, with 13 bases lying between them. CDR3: CASSVSRGGNNEQFF. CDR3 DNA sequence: TGTGCCAGCAGCGTATCGAGGGGGGGCAACAATGAGCAGTTCTTC.

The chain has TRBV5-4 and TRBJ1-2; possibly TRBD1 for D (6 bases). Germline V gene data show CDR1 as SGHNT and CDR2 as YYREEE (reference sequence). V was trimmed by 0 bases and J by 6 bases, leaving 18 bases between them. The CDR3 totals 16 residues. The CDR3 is CASSLVPLGGSHGYTF. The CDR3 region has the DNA TGTGCCAGCAGCTTGGTACCTCTAGGGGGTAGCCATGGCTACACCTTC.

The CDR3: CASSFKGAFYEQYF. CDR3 bases: TGTGCCAGCAGCTTTAAAGGGGCGTTCTACGAGCAGTACTTC. This rearrangement joins TRBV5-8 to TRBJ2-7; possibly TRBD1 for D (5 bases). CDR3 length equals 14 residues. The germline V and J ends were trimmed by 2 bases and 3 bases, with 12 bases remaining between them. Germline values: CDR1 SGHTS, CDR2 YDEGEE.

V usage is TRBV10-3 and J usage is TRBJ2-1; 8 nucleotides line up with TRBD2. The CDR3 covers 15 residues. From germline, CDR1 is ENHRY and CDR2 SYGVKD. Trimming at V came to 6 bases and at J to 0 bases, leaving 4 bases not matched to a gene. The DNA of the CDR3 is TGTGCCATCAGCGGGGGGGAAGGCTCCTACAATGAGCAGTTCTTC. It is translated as CAISGGEGSYNEQFF.

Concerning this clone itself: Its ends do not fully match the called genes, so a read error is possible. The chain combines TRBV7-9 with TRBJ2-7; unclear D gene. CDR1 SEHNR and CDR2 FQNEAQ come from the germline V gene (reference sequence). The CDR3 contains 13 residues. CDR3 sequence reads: CASSLALSFEQYF. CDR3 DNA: TGTGCCAGCAGCTTAGCTCTATCCTTCGAGCAGTACTTC.

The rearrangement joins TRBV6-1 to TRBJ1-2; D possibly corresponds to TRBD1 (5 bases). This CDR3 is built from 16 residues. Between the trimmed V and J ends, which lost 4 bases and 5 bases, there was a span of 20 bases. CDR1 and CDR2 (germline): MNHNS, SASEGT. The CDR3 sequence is CASSALDGAERYGYTF. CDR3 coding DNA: TGTGCCAGCAGTGCCCTGGATGGGGCAGAGCGTTATGGCTACACCTTC.

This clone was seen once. In DNA form, the CDR3 reads TGTGCCAGCAGCTTAGGGCGGGGCACAGATACGCAGTATTTT. It codes for CASSLGRGTDTQYF. The V and J genes are TRBV11-3 and TRBJ2-3; tentative D call: TRBD2 (5 bases). CDR1 and CDR2 from the germline V gene are SGHNT and YENEEA. Trimming cost V 1 base and J 1 base, with 6 bases left between them. The CDR3 runs 14 residues.

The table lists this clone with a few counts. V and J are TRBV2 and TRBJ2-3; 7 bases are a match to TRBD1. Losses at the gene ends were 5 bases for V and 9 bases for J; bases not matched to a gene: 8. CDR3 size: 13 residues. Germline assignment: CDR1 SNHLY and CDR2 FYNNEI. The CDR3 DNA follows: TGTGCCAGCAGTCCCGGGACAGTCCAGACGCAGTATTTT. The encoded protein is CASSPGTVQTQYF.

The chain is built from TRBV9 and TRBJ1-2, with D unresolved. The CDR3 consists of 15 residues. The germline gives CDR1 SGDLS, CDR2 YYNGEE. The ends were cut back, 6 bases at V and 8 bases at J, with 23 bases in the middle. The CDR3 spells CASTSPNNGGEGYTF. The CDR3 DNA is TGTGCCAGCACCAGTCCTAATAACGGCGGTGAAGGCTACACCTTC.

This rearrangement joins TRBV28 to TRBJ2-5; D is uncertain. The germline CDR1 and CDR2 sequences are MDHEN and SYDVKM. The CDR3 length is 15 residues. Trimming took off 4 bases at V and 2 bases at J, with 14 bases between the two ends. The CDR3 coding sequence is TGTGCCAGCAGTTCTCGAACAGACCCTCAAGAGACCCAGTACTTC. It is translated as CASSSRTDPQETQYF.

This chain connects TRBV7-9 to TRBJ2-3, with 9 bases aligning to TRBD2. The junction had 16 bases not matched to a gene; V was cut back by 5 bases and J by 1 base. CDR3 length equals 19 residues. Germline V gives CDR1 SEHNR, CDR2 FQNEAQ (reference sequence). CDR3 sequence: CASSPYGSRASGGTDTQYF. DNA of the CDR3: TGTGCCAGCAGCCCATATGGCAGTCGGGCTAGCGGGGGCACAGATACGCAGTATTTT.

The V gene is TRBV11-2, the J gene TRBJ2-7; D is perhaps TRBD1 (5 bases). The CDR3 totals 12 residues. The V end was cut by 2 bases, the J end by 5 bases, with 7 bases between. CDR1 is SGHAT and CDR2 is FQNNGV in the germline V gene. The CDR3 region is CASSLWTNEQYF. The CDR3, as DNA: TGTGCCAGCAGCTTATGGACAAACGAGCAGTACTTC.

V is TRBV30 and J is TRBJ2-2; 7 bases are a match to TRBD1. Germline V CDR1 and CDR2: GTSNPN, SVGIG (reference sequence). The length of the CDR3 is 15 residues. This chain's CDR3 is CACRPGQSNTGELFF. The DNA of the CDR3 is TGTGCTTGTCGACCGGGACAGAGTAACACCGGGGAGCTGTTTTTT.

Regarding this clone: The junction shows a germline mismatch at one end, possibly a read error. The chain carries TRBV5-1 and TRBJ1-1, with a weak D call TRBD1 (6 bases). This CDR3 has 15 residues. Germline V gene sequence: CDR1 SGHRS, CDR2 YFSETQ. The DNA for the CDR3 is TGCGCCAGCAGTTTGGAGGGGAGGGAGGGGGCTGAAGCTTTCTTT. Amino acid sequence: CASSLEGREGAEAFF.

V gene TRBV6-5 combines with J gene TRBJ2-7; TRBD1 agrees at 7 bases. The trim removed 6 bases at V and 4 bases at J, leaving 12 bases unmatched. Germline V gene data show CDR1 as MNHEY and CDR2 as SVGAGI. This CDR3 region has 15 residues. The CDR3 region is CASRGRGQVSYEQYF. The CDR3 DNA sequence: TGTGCCAGCAGGGGGAGAGGACAGGTTTCGTACGAGCAGTACTTC.

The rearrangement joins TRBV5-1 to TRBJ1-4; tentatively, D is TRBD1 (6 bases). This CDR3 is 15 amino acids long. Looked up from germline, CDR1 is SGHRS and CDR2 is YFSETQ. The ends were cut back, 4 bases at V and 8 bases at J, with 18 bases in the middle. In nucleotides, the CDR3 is TGCGCCAGCAGCCGCGGCGCAGGGGAAGTGGAAAAACTGTTTTTT. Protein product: CASSRGAGEVEKLFF.

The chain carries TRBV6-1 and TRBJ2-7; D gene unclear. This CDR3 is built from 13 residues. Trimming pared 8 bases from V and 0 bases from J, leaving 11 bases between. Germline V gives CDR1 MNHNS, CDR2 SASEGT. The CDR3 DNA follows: TGTGCCAGCCATGGCGGTCCCTCCTACGAGCAGTACTTC. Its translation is CASHGGPSYEQYF.

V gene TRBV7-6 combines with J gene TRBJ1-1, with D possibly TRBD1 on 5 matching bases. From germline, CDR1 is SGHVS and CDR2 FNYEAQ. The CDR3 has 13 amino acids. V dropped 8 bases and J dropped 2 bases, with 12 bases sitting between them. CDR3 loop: CASSQDLNTEAFF. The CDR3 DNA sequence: TGTGCCAGCTCACAGGATCTAAACACTGAAGCTTTCTTT.